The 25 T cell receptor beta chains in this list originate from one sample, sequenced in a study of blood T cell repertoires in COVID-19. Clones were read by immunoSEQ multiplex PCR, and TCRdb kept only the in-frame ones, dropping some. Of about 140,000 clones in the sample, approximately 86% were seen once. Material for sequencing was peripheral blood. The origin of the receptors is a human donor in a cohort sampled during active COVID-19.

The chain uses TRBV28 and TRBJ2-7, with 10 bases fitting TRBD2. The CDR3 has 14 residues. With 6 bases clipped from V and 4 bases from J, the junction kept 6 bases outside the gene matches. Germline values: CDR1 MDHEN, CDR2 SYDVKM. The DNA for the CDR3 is TGTGCCAGCAGCCCTAGCGGGGGAGGGTACGAGCAGTACTTC. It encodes CASSPSGGGYEQYF.

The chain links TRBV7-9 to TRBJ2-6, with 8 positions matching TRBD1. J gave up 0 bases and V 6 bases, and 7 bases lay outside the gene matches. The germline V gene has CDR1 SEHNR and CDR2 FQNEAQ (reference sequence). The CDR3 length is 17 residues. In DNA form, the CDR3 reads TGTGCCAGCAGTTCAAGGACAGGGAGCTCTGGGGCCAACGTCCTGACTTTC. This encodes CASSSRTGSSGANVLTF. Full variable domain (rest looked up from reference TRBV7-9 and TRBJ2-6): DTGVSQNPRHKITKRGQNVTFRCDPISEHNRLYWYRQTLGQGPEFLTYFQNEAQLEKSRLLSDRFSAERPKGSFSTLEIQRTEQGDSAMYLCASSSRTGSSGANVLTFGAGSRLTVL.

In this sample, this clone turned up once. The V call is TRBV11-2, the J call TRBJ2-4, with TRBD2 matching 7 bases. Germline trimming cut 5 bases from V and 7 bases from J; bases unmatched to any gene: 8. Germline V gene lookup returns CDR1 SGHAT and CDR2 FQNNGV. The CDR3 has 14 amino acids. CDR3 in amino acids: CASSPSGGANIQYF. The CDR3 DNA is TGTGCCAGCAGCCCCTCGGGGGGTGCGAACATTCAGTACTTC. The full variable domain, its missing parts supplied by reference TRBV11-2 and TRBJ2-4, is EAGVAQSPRYKIIEKRQSVAFWCNPISGHATLYWYQQILGQGPKLLIQFQNNGVVDDSQLPKDRFSAERLKGVDSTLKIQPAKLEDSAVYLCASSPSGGANIQYFGAGTRLSVL.

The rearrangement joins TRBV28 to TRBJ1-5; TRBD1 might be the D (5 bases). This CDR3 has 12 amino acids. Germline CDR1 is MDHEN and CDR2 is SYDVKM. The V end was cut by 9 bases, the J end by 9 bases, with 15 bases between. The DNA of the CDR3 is TGTGCCAGTTTGGGGGGGACCCGGCCCCAGCATTTT. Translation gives CASLGGTRPQHF.

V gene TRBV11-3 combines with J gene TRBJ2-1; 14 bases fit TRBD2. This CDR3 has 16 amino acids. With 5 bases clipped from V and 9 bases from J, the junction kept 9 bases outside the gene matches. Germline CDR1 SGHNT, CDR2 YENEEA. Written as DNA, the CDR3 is TGTGCCAGCAGCCCCCGACTAGCGGGGGGGCCGGGTGAGCAGTTCTTC. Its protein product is CASSPRLAGGPGEQFF.

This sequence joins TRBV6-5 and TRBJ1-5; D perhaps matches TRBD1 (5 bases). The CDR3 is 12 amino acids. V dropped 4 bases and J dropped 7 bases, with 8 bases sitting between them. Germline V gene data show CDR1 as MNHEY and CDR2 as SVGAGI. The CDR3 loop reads CASSSGGQPQHF. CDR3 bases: TGTGCCAGCAGTTCCGGGGGGCAGCCCCAGCATTTT.

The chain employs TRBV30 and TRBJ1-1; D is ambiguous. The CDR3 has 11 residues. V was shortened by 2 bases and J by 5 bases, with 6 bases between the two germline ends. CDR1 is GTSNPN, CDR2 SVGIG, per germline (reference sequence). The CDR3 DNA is TGTGCCTGGAGTTTTTCTACTGAAGCTTTCTTT. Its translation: CAWSFSTEAFF.

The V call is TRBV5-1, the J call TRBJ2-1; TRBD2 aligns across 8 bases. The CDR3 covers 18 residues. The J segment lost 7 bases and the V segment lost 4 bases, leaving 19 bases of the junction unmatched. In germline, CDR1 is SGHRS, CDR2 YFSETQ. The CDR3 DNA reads TGCGCCAGCAGCGGCGGGAGGACCATTAGCCCCCACAATAATGAGCAGTTCTTC. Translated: CASSGGRTISPHNNEQFF.

In nucleotides, the CDR3 is TGTGCCAGCAGTGAGGACAGGAAACCCGAAGCTTTCTTT. Its translation is CASSEDRKPEAFF. The chain recombines TRBV2 with TRBJ1-1; 7 bases agree with TRBD1. J lost 8 bases, V lost 3 bases, and 6 bases had no gene match. Germline-derived CDR1 and CDR2 are SNHLY and FYNNEI. The CDR3 is 13 residues long.

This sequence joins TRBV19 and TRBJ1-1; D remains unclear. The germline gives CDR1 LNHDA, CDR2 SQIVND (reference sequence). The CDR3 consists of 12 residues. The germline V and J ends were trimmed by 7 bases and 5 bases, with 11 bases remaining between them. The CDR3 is CASTRGFTEAFF. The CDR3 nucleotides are TGTGCCAGTACCCGAGGGTTTACTGAAGCTTTCTTT.

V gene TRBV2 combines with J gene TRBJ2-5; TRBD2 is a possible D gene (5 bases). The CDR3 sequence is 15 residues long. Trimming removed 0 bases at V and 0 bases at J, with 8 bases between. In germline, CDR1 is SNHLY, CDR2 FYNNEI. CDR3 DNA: TGTGCCAGCAGTGAAGCGGAGGTGTACCAAGAGACCCAGTACTTC. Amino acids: CASSEAEVYQETQYF.

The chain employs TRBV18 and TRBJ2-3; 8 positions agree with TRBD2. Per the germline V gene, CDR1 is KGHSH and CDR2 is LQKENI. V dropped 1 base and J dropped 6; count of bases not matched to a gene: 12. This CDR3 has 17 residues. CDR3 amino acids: CASSPLGAGTRGDTQYF. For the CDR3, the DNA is TGTGCCAGCTCACCACTTGGAGCCGGGACTAGGGGTGATACGCAGTATTTT.

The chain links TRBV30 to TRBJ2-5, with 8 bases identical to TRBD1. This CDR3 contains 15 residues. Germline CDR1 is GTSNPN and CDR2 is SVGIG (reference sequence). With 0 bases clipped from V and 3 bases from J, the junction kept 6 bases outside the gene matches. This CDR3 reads CAWSVGGTGKETQYF. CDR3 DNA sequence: TGTGCCTGGAGTGTAGGGGGGACAGGTAAAGAGACCCAGTACTTC.

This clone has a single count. CDR3 loop: CASSGGGFVTGYTF. CDR3 in DNA: TGTGCCAGCAGCGGCGGGGGGTTTGTCACTGGCTACACCTTC. This chain links TRBV9 with TRBJ1-2; the D gene is possibly TRBD1 (5 bases). Trimming pared 3 bases from V and 7 bases from J, leaving 16 bases between. In germline, CDR1 is SGDLS, CDR2 YYNGEE. The CDR3 spans 14 residues.

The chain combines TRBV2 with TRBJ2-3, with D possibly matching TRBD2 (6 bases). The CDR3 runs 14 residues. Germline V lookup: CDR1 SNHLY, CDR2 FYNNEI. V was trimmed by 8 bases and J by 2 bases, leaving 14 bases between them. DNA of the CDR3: TGTGCCAGCTTTGAGCGGGCTAACACAGATACGCAGTATTTT. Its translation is CASFERANTDTQYF.

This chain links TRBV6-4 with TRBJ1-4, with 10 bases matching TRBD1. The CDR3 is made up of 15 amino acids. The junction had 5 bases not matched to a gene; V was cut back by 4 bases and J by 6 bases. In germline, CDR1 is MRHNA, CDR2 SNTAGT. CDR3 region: CASSARGQGDEKLFF. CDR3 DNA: TGTGCCAGCAGTGCTCGAGGACAGGGGGATGAAAAACTGTTTTTT.

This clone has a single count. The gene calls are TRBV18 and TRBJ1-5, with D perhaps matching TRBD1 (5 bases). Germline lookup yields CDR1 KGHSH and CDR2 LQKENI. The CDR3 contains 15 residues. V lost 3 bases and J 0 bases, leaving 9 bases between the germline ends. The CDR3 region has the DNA TGTGCCAGCTCACCGGGGGGATTTAGCAATCAGCCCCAGCATTTT. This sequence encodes CASSPGGFSNQPQHF.

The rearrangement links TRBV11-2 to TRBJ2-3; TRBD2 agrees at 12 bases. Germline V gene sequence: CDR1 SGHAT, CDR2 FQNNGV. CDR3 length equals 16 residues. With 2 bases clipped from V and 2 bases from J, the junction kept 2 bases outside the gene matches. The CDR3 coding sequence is TGTGCCAGCAGCTTATGGACTAGCGGGACCACAGATACGCAGTATTTT. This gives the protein CASSLWTSGTTDTQYF.

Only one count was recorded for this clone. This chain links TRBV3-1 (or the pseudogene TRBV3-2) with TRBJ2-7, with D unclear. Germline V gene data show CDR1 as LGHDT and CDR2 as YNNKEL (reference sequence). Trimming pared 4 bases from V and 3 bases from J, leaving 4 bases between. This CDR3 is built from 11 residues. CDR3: CASSRSYEQYF. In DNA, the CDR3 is TGTGCCAGCAGCCGTAGCTACGAGCAGTACTTC.

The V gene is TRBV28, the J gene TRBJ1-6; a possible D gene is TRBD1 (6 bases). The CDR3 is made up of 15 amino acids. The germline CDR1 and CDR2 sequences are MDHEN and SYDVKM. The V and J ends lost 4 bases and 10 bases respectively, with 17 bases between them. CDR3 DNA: TGTGCCAGCAGTTCGTCGGGGGGCGCGAGGTCACCCCTCCACTTT. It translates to CASSSSGGARSPLHF.

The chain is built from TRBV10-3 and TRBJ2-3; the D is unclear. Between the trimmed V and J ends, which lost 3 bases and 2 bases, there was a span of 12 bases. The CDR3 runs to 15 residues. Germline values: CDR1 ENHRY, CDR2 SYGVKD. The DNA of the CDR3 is TGTGCCATCAGTGACGTGGCGGATCCCACAGATACGCAGTATTTT. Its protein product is CAISDVADPTDTQYF.

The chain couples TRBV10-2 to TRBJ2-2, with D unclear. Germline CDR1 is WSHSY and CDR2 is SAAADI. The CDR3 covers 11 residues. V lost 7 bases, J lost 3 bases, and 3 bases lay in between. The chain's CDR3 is CASTYTGELFF. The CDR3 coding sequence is TGCGCCAGCACCTACACCGGGGAGCTGTTTTTT.

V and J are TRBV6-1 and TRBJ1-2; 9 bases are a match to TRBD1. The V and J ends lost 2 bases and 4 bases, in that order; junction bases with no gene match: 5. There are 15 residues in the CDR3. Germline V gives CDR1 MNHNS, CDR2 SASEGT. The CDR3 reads CASSERTGVSYGYTF. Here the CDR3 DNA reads TGTGCCAGCAGTGAACGGACAGGGGTCTCCTATGGCTACACCTTC.

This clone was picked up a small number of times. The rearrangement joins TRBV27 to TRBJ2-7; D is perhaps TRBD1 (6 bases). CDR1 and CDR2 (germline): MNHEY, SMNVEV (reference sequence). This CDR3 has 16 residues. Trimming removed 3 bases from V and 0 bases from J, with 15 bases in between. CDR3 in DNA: TGTGCCAGCAGTTTCGGGCAGGGGCGCTTCTCCTACGAGCAGTACTTC. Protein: CASSFGQGRFSYEQYF.

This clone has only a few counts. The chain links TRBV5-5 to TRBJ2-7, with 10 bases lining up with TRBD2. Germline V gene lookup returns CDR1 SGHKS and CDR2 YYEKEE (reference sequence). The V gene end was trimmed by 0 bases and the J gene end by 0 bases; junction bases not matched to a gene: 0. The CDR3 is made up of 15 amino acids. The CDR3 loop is CASSLERGGSYEQYF. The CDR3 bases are TGTGCCAGCAGCTTGGAGCGGGGGGGCTCCTACGAGCAGTACTTC. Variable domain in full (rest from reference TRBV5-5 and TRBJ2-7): DAGVTQSPTHLIKTRGQQVTLRCSPISGHKSVSWYQQVLGQGPQFIFQYYEKEERGRGNFPDRFSARQFPNYSSELNVNALLLGDSALYLCASSLERGGSYEQYFGPGTRLTVT.